This T cell receptor beta chain was observed in a study of quantifying T cell responses using KT2 cells. About the study: Reverse transcription used primers in the TCR alpha and beta constant regions. Under optimum conditions, T4 ligation efficiency was estimated at more than 10%.

Known numbers of the T cell clone KT2 were added to PBMC. Different KT2-to-PBMC ratios were created with a constant PBMC count. A single-stranded UMI oligo with SP2 sequence was ligated to cDNA 3' ends. First-round PCR used around 4 cycles and beta primers RC1.1 and RC1.2 covering TRBC1 and TRBC2. TCRdb re-called the UMI-ligation and nested PCR reads through MiXCR, storing one row per CDR3 protein. The sample shows about 30,000 distinct CDR3 sequences, approximately 7% of them seen only once. This CDR3 contains 13 residues. Trimming removed 2 bases from V and 4 bases from J, with 8 bases in between. CDR1 and CDR2 from the germline V gene are MNHEY and SMNVEV (reference sequence). Study-wide results and caveats: The number of KT2 alpha and beta sequences was a linear function of input KT2 cells.

This clonotype was counted at least ten times. Its target is unknown. The chain is built from TRBV27 and TRBJ1-2; tentative D call: TRBD1 (5 bases). This TCR derives from a human donor. Sequencing was performed on PBMCs spiked with cells of the T cell clone KT2. The CDR3 region has the DNA TGTGCCAGCAGTTTAAGGGGTGGCTATGGCTACACCTTC. Protein product: CASSLRGGYGYTF.